This T cell receptor beta chain derives from a study of tumor-infiltrating lymphocytes in oesophageal squamous cell carcinoma. At least ten counts were recorded for this clonotype. CDR3 length equals 15 residues. The V and J ends lost 1 base and 3 bases respectively, with 12 bases between them. The germline gives CDR1 SGHVS, CDR2 FNYEAQ. TCRdb redid the calling of the PCR reads with MiXCR, one entry per CDR3 protein. The sample gives 18,000 or so distinct CDR3 sequences, less than 45% of which show up once; roughly 14% is in the top ten. This TCR derives from a male donor with esophageal squamous cell carcinoma. Sample: normal esophageal tissue next to the tumor. The rearrangement joins TRBV7-6 to TRBJ1-2; D not certain. The CDR3 DNA follows: TGTGCCAGCAGCTTAGTAGGCGGCGGCGACTATGGCTACACCTTC. Translating it yields CASSLVGGGDYGYTF.